This passage covers 11 T cell receptor beta chains from one sample sequenced in a study of regulatory T cells in long-lasting Graves disease. To make TCR beta libraries, researchers used iRepertoire HTBI primers and Arm-PCR of CDR3 regions. TCRdb re-analysed the multiplex PCR reads in MiXCR, keeping a single row per CDR3 protein. Of about 210,000 distinct CDR3 sequences in the sample, roughly 19% were seen once. As to time point: newly diagnosed GD, antithyroid drugs for less than 3 months. PBMC RNA served as the TCR library source. The data were also submitted as part of a second study, on T cells in Graves' hyperthyroidism and ophthalmopathy.

The material sequenced was peripheral blood mononuclear cells (PBMCs), taken at new diagnosis, from a patient treated with antithyroid drugs. The receptors were gathered from a woman aged 25-40 years with Graves disease.

This clonotype was picked up many times. This chain links TRBV30 with TRBJ1-1; the match to TRBD1 covers 7 bases. The CDR3 has 15 residues. Trimming at V came to 5 bases and at J to 10 bases, leaving 19 bases not matched to a gene. Germline values: CDR1 GTSNPN, CDR2 SVGIG (reference sequence). CDR3 DNA: TGTGCCTGGGAACCCAACGTAATAACAGGGGCAAGAGCTTTCTTT. The encoded protein is CAWEPNVITGARAFF.

The sample holds many counts of this clonotype. This chain uses TRBV30 with TRBJ1-2, with D tentatively TRBD1 (6 bases). CDR1 and CDR2 from the germline V gene are GTSNPN and SVGIG (reference sequence). Trimming left V 8 bases short and J 1 base short, with 14 bases between. This CDR3 is built from 13 residues. CDR3 DNA: TGTGCCACACGTCGGGGGCTTAACTATGGCTACACCTTC. It translates to CATRRGLNYGYTF.

This clonotype was recorded many times. V usage is TRBV2 and J usage is TRBJ2-4; 8 bases fit TRBD1. J gave up 1 base and V 5 bases, and 7 bases lay outside the gene matches. The germline V gene has CDR1 SNHLY and CDR2 FYNNEI. This CDR3 contains 16 residues. DNA for the CDR3: TGTGCCAGCAGTAAACAGGGGGGAATGGCCAAAAACATTCAGTACTTC. Amino acids: CASSKQGGMAKNIQYF. The entire variable domain, with the rest obtained from reference TRBV2 and TRBJ2-4, is as follows: EPEVTQTPSHQVTQMGQEVILRCVPISNHLYFYWYRQILGQKVEFLVSFYNNEISEKSEIFDDQFSVERPDGSNFTLKIRSTKLEDSAMYFCASSKQGGMAKNIQYFGAGTRLSVL.

This clonotype was observed a few times. This likely came from a read error, as a far larger clone is one base away. The chain carries TRBV11-2 and TRBJ2-1, with TRBD1 identical over 9 bases. This CDR3 region has 20 residues. Germline V CDR1 and CDR2: SGHAT, FQNNGV. Trimming removed 5 bases from V and 3 bases from J; junction bases left unmatched: 20. The CDR3 is CASSPPLGTGSPGGYNEQFF. CDR3 in DNA: TGTGCCAGCAGCCCCCCCTTAGGGACAGGGAGCCCAGGCGGCTACAATGAGCAGTTCTTC.

As concerns this clonotype: This may be a read error: a much more frequent sequence differs by one nucleotide. This chain joins TRBV6-2 or TRBV6-3 and TRBJ1-2, with a weak D call TRBD1 (6 bases). V lost 6 bases, J lost 5 bases, and 22 bases lay in between. CDR3 length: 16 residues. In germline, CDR1 is MNHEY, CDR2 SVGEGT. The CDR3 DNA is TGTGCCAGCAGAACGGGCCCGGGGGCAGGGACTTATGGCTACACCTTC. The encoded protein is CASRTGPGAGTYGYTF.

Many counts were recorded for this clonotype. This chain uses TRBV7-8 with TRBJ1-4; 7 bases align to TRBD1. The CDR3 has 14 residues. The ends lost 7 bases at V and 6 bases at J; junction bases unmatched: 8. Germline-derived CDR1 and CDR2 are SGHVS and FQNEAQ. CDR3 nucleotide sequence: TGTGCCAGCACTCAGGGGGAGATAGATGAAAAACTGTTTTTT. The encoded protein is CASTQGEIDEKLFF.

This clonotype was counted many times. The V and J genes are TRBV6-1 and TRBJ2-2, with D unresolved. Trimming removed 5 bases at V and 1 base at J, with 8 bases between. CDR3 length: 14 amino acids. Looked up from germline, CDR1 is MNHNS and CDR2 is SASEGT. CDR3 loop: CASSLTENTGELFF. CDR3 in DNA: TGTGCCAGCAGTCTGACTGAGAACACCGGGGAGCTGTTTTTT.

The gene calls are TRBV4-1 and TRBJ1-1; D is uncertain. Between the trimmed V and J ends, which lost 0 bases and 0 bases, there was a span of 20 bases. The CDR3 spans 19 residues. Looked up from germline, CDR1 is MGHRA and CDR2 is YSYEKL. The CDR3 sequence is CASSQEDPLLVSMNTEAFF. CDR3 nucleotides: TGCGCCAGCAGCCAAGAGGACCCCCTCTTAGTGAGTATGAACACTGAAGCTTTCTTT.

The sample holds a few counts of this clonotype. A much more abundant neighbour one base away suggests this may be a read error. Here the CDR3 DNA reads TGTGCCAGCAGCCAGGAACGAGCTGGAAACACCACATATTTT. Translated: CASSQERAGNTTYF. The V and J genes are TRBV14 and TRBJ1-3; no reliable D call. The CDR3 has 14 amino acids. Germline lookup yields CDR1 SGHDN and CDR2 FVKESK.

This clonotype turned up a few times. The genes are TRBV19 and TRBJ1-2, with D possibly matching TRBD1 (6 bases). Germline-derived CDR1 and CDR2 are LNHDA and SQIVND (reference sequence). V lost 3 bases to trimming and J lost 8 bases, with 16 bases between them. This CDR3 region has 14 residues. The CDR3 region is CASSITPTGGGYTF. As DNA, the CDR3 is TGTGCCAGTAGTATCACTCCGACAGGTGGGGGCTACACCTTC.

This clonotype appeared many times. V and J are TRBV5-1 and TRBJ1-2, with 7 bases aligning to TRBD1. Looked up from germline, CDR1 is SGHRS and CDR2 is YFSETQ. The CDR3 runs to 15 residues. V lost 4 bases, J lost 4 bases, and 10 bases stayed unmatched. The CDR3 sequence is CASSNPGGGSYGYTF. CDR3 nucleotide sequence: TGCGCCAGCAGCAACCCAGGGGGAGGGAGCTATGGCTACACCTTC.